The rows below give T cell receptor beta chains drawn from one sample of a study of response to subunit inactivated influenza vaccine. TCRdb reanalysed the RT-PCR reads using MiXCR and keeps one entry per CDR3 protein. The sample has a few hundred thousand distinct CDR3 sequences; about a fifth are singletons. Material: PBMCs from blood, obtained about 20 months after vaccination. These receptors were collected from a man aged 50 to 69 who received an inactivated influenza vaccine. Both conserved end residues are part of each CDR3. The D gene is left open where the match is weak. A clone size is listed for some rows: how often the clone was seen (once, few, many), or a class if it is expanded.

j_call | clone_size | v_call | d_call | cdr3_nt | cdr3_aa
TRBJ2-1 | . | TRBV12-3/TRBV12-4 | . | TGTGCCAGCAGTTTCAGTATCAATGAGCAGTTCTTC | CASSFSINEQFF
TRBJ2-1 | . | TRBV10-2 | TRBD2 | TGCGCCAGCAGTGAGTGGTACGGCGGGGGGGCCCACAATGAGCAGTTCTTC | CASSEWYGGGAHNEQFF
TRBJ1-1 | few | TRBV7-2 | . | TGTGCCAGCAGCCCGACACGGGACACTGAAGCTTTCTTT | CASSPTRDTEAFF
TRBJ2-1 | . | TRBV30 | TRBD2 | TGTGCCTGGAGACCCGAAACTAGCGGGCTCTACAATGAGCAGTTCTTC | CAWRPETSGLYNEQFF
TRBJ2-1 | . | TRBV3-1 | TRBD1 | TGTGCCAGCAGCCAAGAAACGGACAGGCGGTACAATGAGCAGTTCTTC | CASSQETDRRYNEQFF
TRBJ2-5 | . | TRBV9 | . | TGTGCCAGCAGCGTTTCGGGCAGTCAAGAGACCCAGTACTTC | CASSVSGSQETQYF
TRBJ1-2 | . | TRBV20-1 | TRBD1 | TGCAGTGCTAGAGACGCACCGACAGGGGGGTTCGACGGCTACACCTTC | CSARDAPTGGFDGYTF
TRBJ2-3 | few | TRBV5-1 | . | TGCGCCAGCAGCTTGGGTCGTGCTTCCACGGATACGCAGTATTTT | CASSLGRASTDTQYF
TRBJ1-3 | . | TRBV12-3/TRBV12-4 | . | TGTGCCAGCAGTTTATTGGCAGGGGCCGGCTCTGGAAACACCATATATTTT | CASSLLAGAGSGNTIYF
TRBJ2-7 | . | TRBV12-3/TRBV12-4 | . | TGTGCCAGCAGTTTCGAAGTAGGGGCCTCCTACGAGCAGTACTTC | CASSFEVGASYEQYF
TRBJ1-2 | few | TRBV27 | . | TGTGCCAGCAGTTTCAACCCATTAACCGGTTATGGCTACACCTTC | CASSFNPLTGYGYTF
TRBJ2-5 | . | TRBV19 | . | TGTGCCAGTAGTCGAGCATGGGTGGAGACCCAGTACTTC | CASSRAWVETQYF
TRBJ2-3 | . | TRBV20-1 | . | TGCAGTGCTCCCGGGACCTCAGATACGCAGTATTTT | CSAPGTSDTQYF
TRBJ2-1 | few | TRBV11-2 | . | TGTGCCAGCAGCTTTAGGGGACTCTCGTACAATGAGCAGTTCTTC | CASSFRGLSYNEQFF
TRBJ2-2 | few | TRBV7-2 | . | TGTGCCAGCAGCTTAGCCGGCAGCCCGAACACCGGGGAGCTGTTTTTT | CASSLAGSPNTGELFF
TRBJ2-3 | . | TRBV20-1 | TRBD2 | TGCAGTGCTAGAGTCCCCGGGAGGGCCCTCACAAATACGCAGTATTTT | CSARVPGRALTNTQYF
TRBJ1-1 | few | TRBV20-1 | TRBD1 | TGCAGTGCTAGCCCGACAGGGGTGGCCACTGAAGCTTTCTTT | CSASPTGVATEAFF
TRBJ1-5 | many | TRBV7-8 | . | TGTGCCAGCAGCTTAGAATGGAATCAGCCCCAGCATTTT | CASSLEWNQPQHF
TRBJ1-5 | . | TRBV20-1 | . | TGCAGTGCTAGCCGGGAACTCTATAGCAATCAGCCCCAGCATTTT | CSASRELYSNQPQHF
TRBJ2-5 | . | TRBV13 | . | TGTGCCAGCAGCTTAGGCTTATTAGAAGGAGGTGATGAGACCCAGTACTTC | CASSLGLLEGGDETQYF
TRBJ2-3 | . | TRBV20-1 | TRBD2 | TGCAGTGCTATAATAGCGGGGAAACCAGATACGCAGTATTTT | CSAIIAGKPDTQYF
TRBJ1-2 | few | TRBV29-1 | . | TGCAGCGTGGCCTTGGGACCGAACTATGGCTACACCTTC | CSVALGPNYGYTF
TRBJ1-1 | many | TRBV27 | . | TGTGCCAGCAGTTTATCGATGGGGGGCACTGAAGCTTTCTTT | CASSLSMGGTEAFF
TRBJ2-7 | . | TRBV10-3 | . | TGTGCCATCAGCGACCCGGGACGGAGCTACGAGCAGTACTTC | CAISDPGRSYEQYF
TRBJ1-1 | many | TRBV7-2 | . | TGTGCCAGCAGCTCGCAGGGCACCAACACTGAAGCTTTCTTT | CASSSQGTNTEAFF
TRBJ1-1 | few | TRBV28 | . | TGTGCCAGCAGTTACCGGCCAGGGGAGAACACTGAAGCTTTCTTT | CASSYRPGENTEAFF
TRBJ1-5 | few | TRBV6-7 | TRBD1 | TGTGCCAGCAGTTACTCGAAGGAGACAGGGACGAGGCCCCAGCATTTT | CASSYSKETGTRPQHF
TRBJ1-3 | many | TRBV7-2 | . | TGTGCCAGCAGCTTAAAAAGGGGAAACACCATATATTTT | CASSLKRGNTIYF
TRBJ1-3 | . | TRBV10-3 | . | TGTGCCATCGGGGCCAGCTCTGGAAACACCATATATTTT | CAIGASSGNTIYF
TRBJ1-1 | . | TRBV3-1 | TRBD1 | TGTGCCAGCAGCCTCCGGGACAGGGGCTTCACTGAAGCTTTCTTT | CASSLRDRGFTEAFF
TRBJ2-3 | . | TRBV30 | . | TGTGCCTGGAGTGTAGTGTATTCGGGCACAGATACGCAGTATTTT | CAWSVVYSGTDTQYF
TRBJ1-6 | few | TRBV6-5 | . | TGTGCCAGCAGTTACCGGGACCCCTGGAACTCCTATAATTCACCCCTCCACTTT | CASSYRDPWNSYNSPLHF
TRBJ2-7 | . | TRBV12-2 | . | TGTGCAAGTCGCCCCTCCGGGACAGGGAACTCCGAGCAGTACTTC | CASRPSGTGNSEQYF
TRBJ1-4 | . | TRBV6-6 | . | TGTGCCAGCAGTTACTCCCCCACAGGGAGGGGAGATGAAAAACTGTTTTTT | CASSYSPTGRGDEKLFF
TRBJ1-2 | . | TRBV20-1 | TRBD1 | TGCAGTGCTGGGACAGGGAATTTGGCTGGCTACACCTTC | CSAGTGNLAGYTF
TRBJ1-1 | few | TRBV12-3/TRBV12-4 | . | TGTGCCAGCAGTTTTGGTCCGGGAGGGGTGGTGAACACTGAAGCTTTCTTT | CASSFGPGGVVNTEAFF
TRBJ1-5 | few | TRBV20-1 | . | TGCAGTGCTAGAGATAGTTCCGGGGCTCAGCCCCAGCATTTT | CSARDSSGAQPQHF
TRBJ2-1 | many | TRBV5-4 | TRBD2 | TGTGCCAGCAGCTTAGCGGGAGGGCCCAGCAATGAGCAGTTCTTC | CASSLAGGPSNEQFF
TRBJ2-5 | . | TRBV29-1 | . | TGCAGCGGCGGGACAGCTCAAGAGACCCAGTACTTC | CSGGTAQETQYF
TRBJ1-2 | few | TRBV10-3 | . | TGTGCCATCAATCAGGGACGAGGCTATGGCTACACCTTC | CAINQGRGYGYTF
TRBJ2-7 | . | TRBV6-5 | TRBD1 | TGTGCCAGCAGTTACGACAGGGGCTACGAGCAGTACTTC | CASSYDRGYEQYF
TRBJ2-2 | . | TRBV5-6 | . | TGTGCCAGCAGCTTCAGGGATACGAACACCGGGGAGCTGTTTTTT | CASSFRDTNTGELFF
TRBJ2-2 | few | TRBV7-8 | . | TGTGCCAGCAGCTTAGCGTACCAGTCCGGGGAGCTGTTTTTT | CASSLAYQSGELFF
TRBJ1-6 | many | TRBV6-5 | . | TGTGCCAGCAGTCACGAAGGGGGCTATAATTCACCCCTCCACTTT | CASSHEGGYNSPLHF
TRBJ1-1 | . | TRBV29-1 | . | TGCAGCGTTGTTGACAGAGAAGCTTTCTTT | CSVVDREAFF
TRBJ2-7 | . | TRBV5-1 | . | TGCGCCAGCAAAGGAGAATACGAGCAGTACTTC | CASKGEYEQYF
TRBJ1-5 | many | TRBV4-2 | TRBD1 | TGTGCCAGCAGCCAAGATCCGACAGGGGTTCAGCCCCAGCATTTT | CASSQDPTGVQPQHF
TRBJ2-2 | few | TRBV10-1 | . | TGCGCCAGCAGTGAGTTTAGGGGGACCGGGGAGCTGTTTTTT | CASSEFRGTGELFF
TRBJ2-5 | . | TRBV29-1 | TRBD2 | TGCAGCGTTGGTCTAGCGGGAGGCCTCTCCCAAGAGACCCAGTACTTC | CSVGLAGGLSQETQYF
TRBJ1-1 | many | TRBV20-1 | . | TGCAGTGCCCACAGATATAACATGGAAGCTTTCTTT | CSAHRYNMEAFF
TRBJ1-2 | . | TRBV3-1 | TRBD1 | TGTGCCAGCAGCCAAGGGACAGGGCACTATGGCTACACCTTC | CASSQGTGHYGYTF
TRBJ2-3 | . | TRBV9 | . | TGTGCCAGCAGCGTAAGGGCAGGGCCATCCCGGCCGACAGATACGCAGTATTTT | CASSVRAGPSRPTDTQYF
TRBJ2-4 | . | TRBV4-3 | TRBD1 | TGCGCCAGCAGCCCTTCGGACAGGGCGCCTAAAAACATTCAGTACTTC | CASSPSDRAPKNIQYF
TRBJ1-1 | . | TRBV30 | TRBD1 | TGTGCCTGGAGTGACGATGGAGTTCAGGGGGGCACTGAAGCTTTCTTT | CAWSDDGVQGGTEAFF
TRBJ1-6 | many | TRBV6-1 | TRBD1 | TGTGCCAGCAAATTCGGACAGGGGTCTCATTCACCCCTCCACTTT | CASKFGQGSHSPLHF